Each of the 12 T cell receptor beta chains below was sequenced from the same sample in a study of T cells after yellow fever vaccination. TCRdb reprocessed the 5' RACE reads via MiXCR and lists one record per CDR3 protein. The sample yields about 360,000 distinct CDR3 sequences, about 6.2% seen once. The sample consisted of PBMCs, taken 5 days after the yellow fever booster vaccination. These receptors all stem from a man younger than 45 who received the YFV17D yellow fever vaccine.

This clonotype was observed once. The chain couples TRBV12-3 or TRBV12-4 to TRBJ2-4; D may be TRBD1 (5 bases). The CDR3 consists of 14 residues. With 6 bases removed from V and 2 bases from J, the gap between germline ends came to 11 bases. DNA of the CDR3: TGTGCCAGCAGGACAGTCGGATCCAAAAACATTCAGTACTTC. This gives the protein CASRTVGSKNIQYF.

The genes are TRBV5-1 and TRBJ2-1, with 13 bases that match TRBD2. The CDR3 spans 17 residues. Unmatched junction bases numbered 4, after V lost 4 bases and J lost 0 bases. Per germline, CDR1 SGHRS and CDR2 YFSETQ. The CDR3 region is CASSLGLAGASYNEQFF. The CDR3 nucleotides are TGCGCCAGCAGCCTTGGACTAGCGGGAGCCTCCTACAATGAGCAGTTCTTC.

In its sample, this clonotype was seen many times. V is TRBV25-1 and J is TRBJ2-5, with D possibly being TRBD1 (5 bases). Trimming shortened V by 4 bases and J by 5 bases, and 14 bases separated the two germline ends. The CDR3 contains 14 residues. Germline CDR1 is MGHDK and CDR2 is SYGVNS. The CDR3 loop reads CASSVPGRKETQYF. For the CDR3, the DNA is TGTGCCAGCAGTGTCCCAGGGCGTAAGGAGACCCAGTACTTC.

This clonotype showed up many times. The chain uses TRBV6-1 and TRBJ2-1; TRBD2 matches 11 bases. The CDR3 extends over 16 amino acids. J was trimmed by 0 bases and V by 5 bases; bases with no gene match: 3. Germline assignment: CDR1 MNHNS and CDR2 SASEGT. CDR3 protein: CASSRGLAGSYNEQFF. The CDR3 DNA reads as TGTGCCAGCAGTAGAGGACTAGCGGGCTCCTACAATGAGCAGTTCTTC.

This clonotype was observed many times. CDR3 residues: CSALTREGINEQFF. The CDR3 coding sequence is TGCAGCGCTTTGACGCGGGAGGGAATAAATGAGCAGTTCTTC. The V call is TRBV29-1, the J call TRBJ2-1, with 9 bases fitting TRBD2. CDR3 length: 14 residues. Per germline, CDR1 SQVTM and CDR2 ANQGSEA. Trimming removed 7 bases from V and 7 bases from J; junction bases left unmatched: 11.

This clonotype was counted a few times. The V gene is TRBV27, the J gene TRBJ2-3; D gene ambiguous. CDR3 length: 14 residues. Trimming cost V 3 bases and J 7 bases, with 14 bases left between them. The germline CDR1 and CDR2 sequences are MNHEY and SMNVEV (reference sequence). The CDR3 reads CASSFKPAGNTQYF. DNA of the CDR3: TGTGCCAGCAGTTTCAAACCAGCTGGGAATACGCAGTATTTT.

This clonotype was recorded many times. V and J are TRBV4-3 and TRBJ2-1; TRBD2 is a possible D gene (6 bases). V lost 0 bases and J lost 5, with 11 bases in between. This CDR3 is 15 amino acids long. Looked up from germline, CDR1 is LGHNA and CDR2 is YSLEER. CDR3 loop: CASSQDWTNHNEQFF. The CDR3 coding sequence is TGCGCCAGCAGCCAAGATTGGACTAACCACAATGAGCAGTTCTTC.

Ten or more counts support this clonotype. As DNA, the CDR3 is TGTGCCAGCACGAACAGAGGTGACTTCTTAGCGCTCTACGAGCAGTACTTC. Amino acid sequence: CASTNRGDFLALYEQYF. The chain employs TRBV6-2 or TRBV6-3 and TRBJ2-7; D might be TRBD2 (5 bases). Per germline, CDR1 MNHEY and CDR2 SVGEGT. The CDR3 spans 17 residues. The ends were cut back, 7 bases at V and 3 bases at J, with 25 bases in the middle.

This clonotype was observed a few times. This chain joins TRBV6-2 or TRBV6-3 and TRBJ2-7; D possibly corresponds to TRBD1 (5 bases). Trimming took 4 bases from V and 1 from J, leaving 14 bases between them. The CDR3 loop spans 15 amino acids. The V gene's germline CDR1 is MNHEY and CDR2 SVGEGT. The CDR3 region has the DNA TGTGCCAGCAGTTCCTTGGGGCAAATGTCCTACGAGCAGTACTTC. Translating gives CASSSLGQMSYEQYF.

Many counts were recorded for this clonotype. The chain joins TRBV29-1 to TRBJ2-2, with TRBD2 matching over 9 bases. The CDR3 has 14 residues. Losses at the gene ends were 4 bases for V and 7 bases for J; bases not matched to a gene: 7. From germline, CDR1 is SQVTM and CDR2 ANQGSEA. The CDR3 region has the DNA TGCAGCGTTGGGGTAGCGGGAGTGGTCGGGGAGCTGTTTTTT. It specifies CSVGVAGVVGELFF.

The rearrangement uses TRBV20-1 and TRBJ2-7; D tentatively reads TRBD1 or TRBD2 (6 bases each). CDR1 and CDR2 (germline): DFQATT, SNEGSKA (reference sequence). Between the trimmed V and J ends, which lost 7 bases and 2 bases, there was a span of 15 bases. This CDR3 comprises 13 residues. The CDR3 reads CSEQGGKTYEQYF. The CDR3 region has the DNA TGCAGTGAACAAGGGGGGAAGACCTACGAGCAGTACTTC.

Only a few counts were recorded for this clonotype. For the CDR3, the DNA is TGTGCCAGCAGCGAAGGTTTGGGAAAAGAAACTGAAGCTTTCTTT. Protein sequence: CASSEGLGKETEAFF. V is TRBV25-1 and J is TRBJ1-1; D uncertain. V was clipped by 6 bases and J by 5 bases, with 19 bases between them. The germline gives CDR1 MGHDK, CDR2 SYGVNS. The CDR3 runs to 15 residues. Looking up the rest from reference TRBV25-1 and TRBJ1-1 gives the full variable domain: EADIYQTPRYLVIGTGKKITLECSQTMGHDKMYWYQQDPGMELHLIHYSYGVNSTEKGDLSSESTVSRIRTEHFPLTLESARPSHTSQYLCASSEGLGKETEAFFGQGTRLTVV.